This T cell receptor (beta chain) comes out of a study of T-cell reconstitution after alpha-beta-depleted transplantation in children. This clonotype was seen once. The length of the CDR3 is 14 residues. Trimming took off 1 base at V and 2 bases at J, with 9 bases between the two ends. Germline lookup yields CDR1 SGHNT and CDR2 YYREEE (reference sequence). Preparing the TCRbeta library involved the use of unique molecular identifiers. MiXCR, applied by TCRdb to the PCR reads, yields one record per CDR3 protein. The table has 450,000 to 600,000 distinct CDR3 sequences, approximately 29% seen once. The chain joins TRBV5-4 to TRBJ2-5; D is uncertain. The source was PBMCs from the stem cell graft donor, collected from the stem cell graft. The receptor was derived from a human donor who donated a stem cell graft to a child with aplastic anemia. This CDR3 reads CASSLTLGQETQYF. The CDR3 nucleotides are TGTGCCAGCAGCTTGACCCTCGGACAAGAGACCCAGTACTTC.